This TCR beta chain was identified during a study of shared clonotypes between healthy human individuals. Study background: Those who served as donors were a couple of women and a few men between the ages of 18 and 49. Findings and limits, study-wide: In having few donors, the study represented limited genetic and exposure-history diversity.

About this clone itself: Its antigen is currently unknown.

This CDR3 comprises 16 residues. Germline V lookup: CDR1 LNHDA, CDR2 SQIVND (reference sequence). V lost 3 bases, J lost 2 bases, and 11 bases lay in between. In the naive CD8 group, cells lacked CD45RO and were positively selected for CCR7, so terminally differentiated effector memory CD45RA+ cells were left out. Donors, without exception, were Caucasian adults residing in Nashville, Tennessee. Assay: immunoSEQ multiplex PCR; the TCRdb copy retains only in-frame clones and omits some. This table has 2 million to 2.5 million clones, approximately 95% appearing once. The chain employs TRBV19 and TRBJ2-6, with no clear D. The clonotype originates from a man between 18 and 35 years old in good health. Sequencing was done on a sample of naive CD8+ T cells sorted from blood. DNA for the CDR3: TGTGCCAGTAGTATTATCGGGCGGACTGGGGCCAACGTCCTGACTTTC. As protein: CASSIIGRTGANVLTF.